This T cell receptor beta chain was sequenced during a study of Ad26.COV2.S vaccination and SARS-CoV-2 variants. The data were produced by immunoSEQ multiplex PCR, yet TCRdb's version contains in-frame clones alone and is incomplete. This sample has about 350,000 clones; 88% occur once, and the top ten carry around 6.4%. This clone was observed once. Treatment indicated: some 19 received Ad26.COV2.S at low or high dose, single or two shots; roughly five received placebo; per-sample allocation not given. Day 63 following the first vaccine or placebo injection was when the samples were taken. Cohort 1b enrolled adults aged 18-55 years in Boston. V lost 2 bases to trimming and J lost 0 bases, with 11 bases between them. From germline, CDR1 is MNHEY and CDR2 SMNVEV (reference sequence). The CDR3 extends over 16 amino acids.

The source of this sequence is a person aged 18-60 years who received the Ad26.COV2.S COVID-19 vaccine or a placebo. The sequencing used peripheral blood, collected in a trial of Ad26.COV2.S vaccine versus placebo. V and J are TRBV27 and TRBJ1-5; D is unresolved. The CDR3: CASSLIGRISNQPQHF. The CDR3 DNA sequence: TGTGCCAGCAGTTTAATAGGGAGAATTAGCAATCAGCCCCAGCATTTT.